This T cell receptor (beta chain) was retrieved from a study of graft-versus-host responses after intestinal transplantation. The data were produced by immunoSEQ multiplex PCR, yet TCRdb's version contains in-frame clones alone and is incomplete. The table includes about 120,000 clones, approximately 96% detected once. Regarding this clone: Its antigen is currently unknown.

This CDR3 has 11 residues. V gave up 5 bases and J gave up 13 bases, with 15 bases separating them. Germline-derived CDR1 and CDR2 are MNHEY and SMNVEV (reference sequence). V and J are TRBV27 and TRBJ2-7; possibly TRBD1 for D (5 bases). Material: unstimulated CD8+ T cells sorted from spleen or lymph node cells, obtained before intestinal transplant. This receptor was obtained from a human donor who received an intestinal transplant. In nucleotides, the CDR3 is TGTGCCAGCAGTCCCGGACATTTGAGATACTTC. Its translation is CASSPGHLRYF.